This paragraph reports one T cell receptor (beta chain). The sample is drawn from a study of blood T cell repertoires in COVID-19. V was pared by 0 bases and J by 0 bases, with 12 bases between. CDR3 size: 16 residues. The germline V gene has CDR1 SGHTS and CDR2 YDEGEE. Method: immunoSEQ multiplex PCR; TCRdb's copy keeps in-frame clones and lacks some. The sample has 140,000 to 150,000 clones; approximately 80% are singletons. The origin of this receptor is a woman aged 45-60 years who had recovered from COVID-19. J is TRBJ2-5 and V is TRBV5-8; tentatively, D is TRBD2 (5 bases). Input material: PBMCs or T cells enriched from blood (not recorded which). Here the CDR3 DNA reads TGTGCCAGCAGCTTGGGGTCCGTTAGCGACCAAGAGACCCAGTACTTC. Protein product: CASSLGSVSDQETQYF.